The 20 T cell receptor beta chains listed next were all sequenced from one sample in a study of molecular identifiers for immune sequencing clone quantification. TCRdb recomputed calls from the PCR reads with MiXCR, one row per CDR3 protein. This sample has around 470,000 distinct CDR3 sequences; roughly 26% occur once, and the top ten carry roughly 0.77%. The sample comprised naive CD8+ T cells from blood, with Jurkat cell RNA spiked in. Subset here: FACS-sorted CD8+CD4-CCR7+CD45RA+ naive T cells. Every receptor here comes from a human donor in good health. Some libraries in this study had Jurkat cell RNA spiked in.

In this sample, this clonotype turned up many times. This chain joins TRBV7-6 and TRBJ1-6; D is ambiguous. This CDR3 is built from 12 residues. Trimming cost V 1 base and J 13 bases, with 8 bases left between them. CDR1 SGHVS and CDR2 FNYEAQ come from the germline V gene. The CDR3 coding sequence is TGTGCCAGCAGCTTAGGGGGTCGGCCCCTCCACTTT. Translated: CASSLGGRPLHF.

This clonotype was found a few times. V and J are TRBV27 and TRBJ1-5; D not certain. This CDR3 contains 15 residues. Trimming took 2 bases from V and 0 from J, leaving 8 bases between them. Germline values: CDR1 MNHEY, CDR2 SMNVEV (reference sequence). CDR3 amino acids: CASSLGVNSNQPQHF. The DNA for the CDR3 is TGTGCCAGCAGTTTAGGGGTGAATAGCAATCAGCCCCAGCATTTT.

This clonotype was counted between two and nine times. The chain is built from TRBV15 and TRBJ2-3, with D possibly being TRBD2 (6 bases). Germline CDR1 and CDR2: LNHNV and YYDKDF (reference sequence). The CDR3 runs 17 residues. The ends were cut back, 5 bases at V and 4 bases at J, with 22 bases in the middle. CDR3 protein: CATSGPGGLAKSDTQYF. The DNA for the CDR3 is TGTGCCACCAGCGGGCCCGGAGGGCTAGCGAAGTCAGATACGCAGTATTTT.

This clonotype showed up just a few times. V gene TRBV9 combines with J gene TRBJ2-5; 7 nucleotides align to TRBD1. The germline CDR1 and CDR2 sequences are SGDLS and YYNGEE. The junction had 5 bases not matched to a gene; V was cut back by 3 bases and J by 3 bases. CDR3 length: 14 residues. CDR3 bases: TGTGCCAGCAGCGCGACAGGGATAGAAGAGACCCAGTACTTC. Encoded protein: CASSATGIEETQYF.

With regard to this clonotype: No DNA is shown, since the ends of the CDR3 on it are uncertain; the CDR3 is the one TCRdb lists. The V and J genes are TRBV7-9 and TRBJ2-3; TRBD1, the D gene given by the table, was not confirmed from the DNA. The germline V gene encodes CDR1 SEHNR and CDR2 FQNEAQ (reference sequence). Termini included, the CDR3 measures 16 amino acids. The chain's CDR3 is CASSGWGQGAQDTLYF.

Comment on this clonotype: This CDR3 is missing its conserved last phenylalanine or tryptophan, likely due to a read error. Because the CDR3's place on the DNA is in doubt, the DNA is left out and the CDR3 is given as listed by TCRdb. This rearrangement joins TRBV7-9 to TRBJ1-4. The CDR3 is 16 amino acids long, termini counted. The germline V gene has CDR1 SEHNR and CDR2 FQNEAQ (reference sequence). The CDR3 here is CASCLVLTTTNEKLLC.

This clonotype came up a few times. This chain uses TRBV3-1 with TRBJ2-1; TRBD1 aligns across 11 bases. The CDR3 has 15 residues. The V segment lost 5 bases and the J segment 5 bases; nucleotides outside the gene matches: 5. The V gene's germline CDR1 is LGHDT and CDR2 YNNKEL (reference sequence). The CDR3 loop is CASSMGQGVNNEQFF. The CDR3 DNA reads as TGTGCCAGCAGCATGGGACAGGGGGTGAACAATGAGCAGTTCTTC.

The chain links TRBV7-2 to TRBJ1-1; D might be TRBD1 (6 bases). Trimming stripped 3 bases from V and 3 bases from J, with 11 bases between. The CDR3 extends over 14 amino acids. CDR1 is SGHTA and CDR2 is FQGNSA in the germline V gene. CDR3 sequence reads: CASSFNRDDTEAFF. The CDR3, as DNA: TGTGCCAGCAGCTTTAACAGGGACGACACTGAAGCTTTCTTT.

This clonotype was counted a few times. The chain couples TRBV7-9 to TRBJ1-1; D might be TRBD1 (5 bases). Germline V lookup: CDR1 SEHNR, CDR2 FQNEAQ (reference sequence). V gave up 2 bases and J gave up 2 bases, with 9 bases separating them. The CDR3 has 14 residues. The CDR3, as DNA: TGTGCCAGCAGCTTACAGCGGGGCAACACTGAAGCTTTCTTT. The encoded protein is CASSLQRGNTEAFF.

The chain joins TRBV11-2 to TRBJ2-1; D is undetermined. Trimming took off 3 bases at V and 6 bases at J, with 24 bases between the two ends. The CDR3 is 18 amino acids. Germline assignment: CDR1 SGHAT and CDR2 FQNNGV. The CDR3 loop is CASSFYPDISPHSNEQFF. CDR3 sequence (DNA): TGTGCCAGCAGCTTCTACCCAGACATATCCCCCCATTCCAATGAGCAGTTCTTC.

The chain combines TRBV12-3 or TRBV12-4 with TRBJ2-1, with a tentative D call TRBD2 (6 bases). The V end lost 6 bases, the J end lost 1 base, and 10 bases lay between the germline ends. The CDR3 loop spans 14 amino acids. The CDR3, as DNA: TGTGCCAGCAGATGGGACTGTTCCTACAATGAGCAGTTCTTC. Translating gives CASRWDCSYNEQFF.

There are a few counts of this clonotype. The gene calls are TRBV18 and TRBJ2-7; TRBD2 matches at 8 bases. V lost 3 bases and J lost 2; bases outside the gene matches: 6. CDR1 and CDR2 (germline): KGHSH, LQKENI. The CDR3 runs 15 residues. The CDR3: CASSPGLEAPYEQYF. The CDR3 DNA is TGTGCCAGCTCACCGGGACTAGAGGCCCCCTACGAGCAGTACTTC.

The gene calls are TRBV2 and TRBJ2-1; 11 nucleotides agree with TRBD2. Germline V lookup: CDR1 SNHLY, CDR2 FYNNEI. This CDR3 region has 15 residues. The J segment lost 10 bases and the V segment lost 4 bases, leaving 9 bases of the junction unmatched. Written as DNA, the CDR3 is TGTGCCAGCAGTGTAGGACTAGCGGGTCTGAGGGAGCAGTTCTTC. Translated, it gives CASSVGLAGLREQFF. Full variable domain (missing parts from reference TRBV2 and TRBJ2-1): EPEVTQTPSHQVTQMGQEVILRCVPISNHLYFYWYRQILGQKVEFLVSFYNNEISEKSEIFDDQFSVERPDGSNFTLKIRSTKLEDSAMYFCASSVGLAGLREQFFGPGTRLTVL.

The rearrangement links TRBV11-2 to TRBJ2-7; TRBD2 might be the D (6 bases). Germline V lookup: CDR1 SGHAT, CDR2 FQNNGV. The CDR3 totals 13 residues. With 3 bases removed from V and 5 bases from J, the gap between germline ends came to 11 bases. The DNA for the CDR3 is TGTGCCAGCAGCTTGACTAGAACCCACGAGCAGTACTTC. Amino acids: CASSLTRTHEQYF. Based on the CDR3 plus reference TRBV11-2 and TRBJ2-7, the full variable domain is EAGVAQSPRYKIIEKRQSVAFWCNPISGHATLYWYQQILGQGPKLLIQFQNNGVVDDSQLPKDRFSAERLKGVDSTLKIQPAKLEDSAVYLCASSLTRTHEQYFGPGTRLTVT.

The CDR3 nucleotides read TGCAGTGCTAGAGTAGAACCAGGGGTATCCTACGAGCAGTACTTC. Protein sequence: CSARVEPGVSYEQYF. The rearrangement uses TRBV20-1 and TRBJ2-7; a possible D gene is TRBD1 (6 bases). Trimming left V 1 base short and J 1 base short, with 14 bases between. There are 15 residues in the CDR3. Germline V CDR1 and CDR2: DFQATT, SNEGSKA (reference sequence).

This clonotype was counted many times. The rearrangement uses TRBV18 and TRBJ2-3; 8 bases are a match to TRBD2. The CDR3 length is 15 residues. After removal of 6 bases from V and 4 bases from J, the junction contained 9 bases not matched to a gene. Germline CDR1 reads KGHSH; CDR2 reads LQKENI. Here the CDR3 DNA reads TGTGCCAGCTCGCCTCCAGCGGGAGCCCCAGATACGCAGTATTTT. Amino acid sequence: CASSPPAGAPDTQYF.

CDR3 in amino acids: CASSISNSSHGEQYF. In nucleotides, the CDR3 is TGTGCCAGTAGTATATCGAACAGTTCACACGGTGAGCAGTATTTT. The gene calls are TRBV19 and TRBJ2-3; D remains unclear. Trimming took off 2 bases at V and 11 bases at J, with 20 bases between the two ends. CDR3 size: 15 residues. From germline, CDR1 is LNHDA and CDR2 SQIVND (reference sequence). The full variable domain, with the rest looked up from reference TRBV19 and TRBJ2-3, is DGGITQSPKYLFRKEGQNVTLSCEQNLNHDAMYWYRQDPGQGLRLIYYSQIVNDFQKGDIAEGYSVSREKKESFPLTVTSAQKNPTAFYLCASSISNSSHGEQYFGPGTRLTVL.

About this clonotype: This may be a read error: a much more frequent sequence differs by one nucleotide. The chain uses TRBV9 and TRBJ2-3; D gene unclear. Germline V gene data show CDR1 as SGDLS and CDR2 as YYNGEE. The V end was cut by 0 bases, the J end by 8 bases, with 7 bases between. The CDR3 covers 12 residues. CDR3 sequence reads: CASSVDDATQYF. The CDR3 coding sequence is TGTGCCAGCAGCGTAGATGACGCTACGCAGTATTTT.

For this clonotype: The junction and the germline gene differ at one end; a read error may be behind it. CDR3 DNA: TGTGCCAGCACGAAGGGTAGGGGAGACAATGAGCAGTCCTTC. Protein: CASTKGRGDNEQSF. The chain joins TRBV6-5 to TRBJ2-1; D may match TRBD1 or TRBD2 (5 bases each). Germline CDR1 MNHEY, CDR2 SVGAGI. This CDR3 is 14 amino acids long.

The chain employs TRBV7-8 and TRBJ1-2; 8 positions match TRBD1. This CDR3 is built from 15 residues. V was pared by 4 bases and J by 3 bases, with 7 bases of the junction left unmatched. Germline CDR1 and CDR2: SGHVS and FQNEAQ. The CDR3 loop is CASSYTSGGDYGYTF. The CDR3 DNA sequence: TGTGCCAGCAGCTACACTTCAGGGGGCGACTATGGCTACACCTTC.